Listed below are T cell receptor beta chains from one sample, sequenced in a study of cytotoxic CD8 clonotypes in ibrutinib-treated CLL. Profiled with immunoSEQ multiplex PCR; TCRdb holds only in-frame clones, not every one. The sample consists of around 310,000 clones, 70% to 80% of them appearing once. This sample comprised PBMCs, obtained before ibrutinib treatment. These receptor sequences come from a human donor with chronic lymphocytic leukemia. The CDR3 runs from the conserved cysteine through the conserved F or W. The D gene is left open where the match is weak. Rows may omit the clone size; those that give it use once, few, many or a size class.

TRBV7-9	TRBJ1-3	NA	NA	CASSLTTGNTIYF	TGTGCCAGCAGCTTGACGACGGGAAACACCATATATTTT
TRBV13	TRBJ1-5	NA	NA	CASSQGTAKGQPQHF	TGTGCCAGCAGCCAAGGGACCGCAAAAGGTCAGCCCCAGCATTTT
TRBV4-3	TRBJ2-3	NA	NA	CASSRVSTDTQYF	TGCGCCAGCAGCCGGGTCAGCACAGATACGCAGTATTTT
TRBV7-9	TRBJ1-1	NA	NA	CASSFGGMNTEAFF	TGTGCCAGCAGCTTCGGGGGGATGAACACTGAAGCTTTCTTT
TRBV7-9	TRBJ2-7	few	NA	CASSLVLADEQYF	TGTGCCAGCAGCTTAGTGCTGGCAGACGAGCAGTACTTC
TRBV5-6	TRBJ1-1	once	NA	CASSLVRGMMAFF	TGTGCCAGCAGCTTGGTTCGGGGGATGATGGCTTTCTTT
TRBV7-9	TRBJ1-2	NA	NA	CASSPNSYGYTF	TGTGCCAGCAGCCCAAACAGCTATGGCTACACCTTC
TRBV4-3	TRBJ1-4	NA	TRBD1	CASSQAGTGIWRGNEKLFF	TGCGCCAGCAGCCAAGCCGGGACAGGAATTTGGAGGGGTAATGAAAAACTGTTTTTT
TRBV5-1	TRBJ2-3	NA	NA	CASSFPGTDTQYF	TGCGCCAGCAGCTTCCCCGGCACAGATACGCAGTATTTT
TRBV30	TRBJ2-7	once	TRBD2	CAWSSGASYEQYF	TGTGCCTGGAGTAGCGGGGCCTCCTACGAGCAGTACTTC
TRBV6-5	TRBJ2-1	few	TRBD2	CASSYSPSGRGEQFF	TGTGCCAGCAGTTACTCCCCTAGTGGGAGGGGTGAGCAGTTCTTC
TRBV19	TRBJ2-2	few	NA	CASSMIKKNTGELFF	TGTGCCAGTAGTATGATCAAGAAGAACACCGGGGAGCTGTTTTTT
TRBV2	TRBJ2-5	NA	NA	CASSGPQDRPWGTQYF	TGTGCCAGCAGTGGACCACAAGACAGGCCATGGGGGACCCAGTACTTC
TRBV9	TRBJ2-7	few	NA	CASSVIPGSSYEQYF	TGTGCCAGCAGCGTAATCCCGGGCAGTTCCTACGAGCAGTACTTC
TRBV27	TRBJ1-1	few	NA	CASSVNRDLAEAFF	TGTGCCAGCAGTGTCAACAGGGATTTGGCTGAAGCTTTCTTT
TRBV27	TRBJ2-3	few	NA	CASRLPPNTDTQYF	TGTGCCAGCAGACTCCCACCAAACACAGATACGCAGTATTTT
TRBV6-5	TRBJ2-7	once	TRBD1	CASSYRGQAREQYF	TGTGCCAGCAGTTACCGCGGACAGGCGCGGGAGCAGTACTTC